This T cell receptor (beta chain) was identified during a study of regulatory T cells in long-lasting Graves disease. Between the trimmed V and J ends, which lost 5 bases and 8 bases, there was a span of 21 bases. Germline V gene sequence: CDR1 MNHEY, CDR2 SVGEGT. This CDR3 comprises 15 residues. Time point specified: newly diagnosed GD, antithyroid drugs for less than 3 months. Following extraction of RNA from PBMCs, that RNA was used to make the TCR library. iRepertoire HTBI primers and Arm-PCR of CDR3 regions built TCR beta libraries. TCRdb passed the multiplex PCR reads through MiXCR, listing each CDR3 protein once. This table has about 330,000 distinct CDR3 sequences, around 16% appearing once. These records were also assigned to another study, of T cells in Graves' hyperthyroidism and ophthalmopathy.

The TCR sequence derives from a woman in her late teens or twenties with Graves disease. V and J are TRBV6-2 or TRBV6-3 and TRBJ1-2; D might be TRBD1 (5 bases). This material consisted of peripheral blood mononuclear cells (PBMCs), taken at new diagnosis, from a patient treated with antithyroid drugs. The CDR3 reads CASSEIGAPRGGYTF. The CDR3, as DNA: TGTGCCAGCAGTGAAATTGGGGCCCCCAGAGGGGGCTACACCTTC.